The present T cell receptor beta chain was sequenced within a study of blood T cell repertoires in COVID-19. As for the study in general: COVID-19 samples, acute and convalescent, were from the United States, Italy and Spain.

TCRdb's copy holds only in-frame clones and misses some; the assay was immunoSEQ multiplex PCR. Among 85,000 to 100,000 clones, around 80% were seen once, and the ten largest hold about 8.7%. This clone was counted a few times. This CDR3 is built from 18 residues. The germline V gene has CDR1 LNHDA and CDR2 SQIVND (reference sequence). The V and J ends lost 3 bases and 3 bases, in that order; junction bases with no gene match: 11. The clonotype originates from a man between 45 and 60 years old who had recovered from COVID-19. This chain connects TRBV19 to TRBJ2-7; the match to TRBD2 covers 13 bases. Source material: peripheral blood. The CDR3 DNA is TGTGCCAGTAGTATTAGGACTAGCGGGGGAGGGCCACTCTACGAGCAGTACTTC. Protein product: CASSIRTSGGGPLYEQYF.